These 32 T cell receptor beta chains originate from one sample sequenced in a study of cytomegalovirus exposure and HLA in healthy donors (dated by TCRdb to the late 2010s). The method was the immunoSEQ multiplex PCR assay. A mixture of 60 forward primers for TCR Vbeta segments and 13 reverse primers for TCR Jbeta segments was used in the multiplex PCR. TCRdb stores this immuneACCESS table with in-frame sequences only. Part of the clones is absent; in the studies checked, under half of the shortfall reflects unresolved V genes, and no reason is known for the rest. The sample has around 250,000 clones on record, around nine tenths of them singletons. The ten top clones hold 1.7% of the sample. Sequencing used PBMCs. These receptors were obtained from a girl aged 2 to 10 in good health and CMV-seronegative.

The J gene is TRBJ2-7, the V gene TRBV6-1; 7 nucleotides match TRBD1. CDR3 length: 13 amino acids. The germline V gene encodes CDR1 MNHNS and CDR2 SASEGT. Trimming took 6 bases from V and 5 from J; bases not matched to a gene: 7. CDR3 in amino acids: CASRPTGIHEQYF. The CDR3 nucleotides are TGTGCCAGCAGACCGACAGGGATCCACGAGCAGTACTTC.

The CDR3 is CASGLGHLYGYTF. In nucleotides, the CDR3 is TGTGCCAGCGGCCTGGGACACCTCTATGGCTACACCTTC. The chain uses TRBV27 and TRBJ1-2; a weak D match, TRBD1 (6 bases). The CDR3 loop spans 13 amino acids. Trimming removed 8 bases from V and 4 bases from J, with 14 bases in between. CDR1 and CDR2 (germline): MNHEY, SMNVEV (reference sequence).

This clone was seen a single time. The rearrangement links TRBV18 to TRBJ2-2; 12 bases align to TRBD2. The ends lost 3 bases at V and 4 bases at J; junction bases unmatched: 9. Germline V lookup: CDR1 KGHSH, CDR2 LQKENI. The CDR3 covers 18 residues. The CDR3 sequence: CASSPLTLAGGLTGELFF. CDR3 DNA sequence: TGTGCCAGCTCACCTCTGACACTAGCGGGGGGACTCACCGGGGAGCTGTTTTTT. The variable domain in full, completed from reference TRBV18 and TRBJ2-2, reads NAGVMQNPRHLVRRRGQEARLRCSPMKGHSHVYWYRQLPEEGLKFMVYLQKENIIDESGMPKERFSAEFPKEGPSILRIQQVVRGDSAAYFCASSPLTLAGGLTGELFFGEGSRLTVL.

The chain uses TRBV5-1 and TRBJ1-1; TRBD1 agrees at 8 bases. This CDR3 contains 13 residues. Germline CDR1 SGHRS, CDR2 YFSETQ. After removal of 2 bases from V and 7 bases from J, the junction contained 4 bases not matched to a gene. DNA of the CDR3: TGCGCCAGCAGCTTTCAGGGGGCAGTTGAAGCTTTCTTT. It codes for CASSFQGAVEAFF.

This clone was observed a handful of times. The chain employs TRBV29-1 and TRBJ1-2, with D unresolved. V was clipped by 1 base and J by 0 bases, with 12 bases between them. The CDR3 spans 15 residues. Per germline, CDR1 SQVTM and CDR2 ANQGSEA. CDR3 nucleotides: TGCAGCGTTGAAGGGGCCGGATTGTCTAACTATGGCTACACCTTC. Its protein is CSVEGAGLSNYGYTF.

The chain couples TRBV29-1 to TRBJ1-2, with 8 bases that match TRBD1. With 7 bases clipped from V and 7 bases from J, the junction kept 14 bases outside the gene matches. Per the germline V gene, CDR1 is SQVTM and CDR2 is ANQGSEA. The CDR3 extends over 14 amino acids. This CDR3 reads CSAPGPDREGGYTF. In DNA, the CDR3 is TGCAGCGCACCCGGCCCGGACAGGGAAGGTGGCTACACCTTC. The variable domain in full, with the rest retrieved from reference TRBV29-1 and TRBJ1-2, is SAVISQKPSRDICQRGTSLTIQCQVDSQVTMMFWYRQQPGQSLTLIATANQGSEATYESGFVIDKFPISRPNLTFSTLTVSNMSPEDSSIYLCSAPGPDREGGYTFGSGTRLTVV.

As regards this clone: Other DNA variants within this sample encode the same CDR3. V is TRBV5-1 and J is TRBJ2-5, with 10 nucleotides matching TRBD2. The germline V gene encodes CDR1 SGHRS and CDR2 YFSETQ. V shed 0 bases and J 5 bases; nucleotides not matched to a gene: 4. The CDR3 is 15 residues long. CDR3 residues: CASSLASGGAETQYF. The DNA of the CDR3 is TGCGCCAGCAGCTTGGCGAGCGGGGGGGCGGAGACCCAGTACTTC. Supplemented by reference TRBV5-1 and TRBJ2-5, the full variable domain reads KAGVTQTPRYLIKTRGQQVTLSCSPISGHRSVSWYQQTPGQGLQFLFEYFSETQRNKGNFPGRFSGRQFSNSRSEMNVSTLELGDSALYLCASSLASGGAETQYFGPGTRLLVL.

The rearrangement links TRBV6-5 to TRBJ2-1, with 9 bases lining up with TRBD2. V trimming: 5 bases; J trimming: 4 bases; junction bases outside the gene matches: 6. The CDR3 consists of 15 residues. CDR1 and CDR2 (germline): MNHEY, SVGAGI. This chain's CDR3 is CASSIGTSLYNEQFF. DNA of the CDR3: TGTGCCAGCAGTATAGGGACTAGCCTATACAATGAGCAGTTCTTC.

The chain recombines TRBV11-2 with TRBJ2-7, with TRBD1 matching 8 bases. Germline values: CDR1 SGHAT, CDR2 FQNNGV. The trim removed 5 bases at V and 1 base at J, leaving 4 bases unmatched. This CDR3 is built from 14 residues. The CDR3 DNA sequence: TGTGCCAGCAGCCCCGGGACAGGTTCCTACGAGCAGTACTTC. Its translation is CASSPGTGSYEQYF. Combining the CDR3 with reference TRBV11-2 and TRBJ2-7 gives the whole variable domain EAGVAQSPRYKIIEKRQSVAFWCNPISGHATLYWYQQILGQGPKLLIQFQNNGVVDDSQLPKDRFSAERLKGVDSTLKIQPAKLEDSAVYLCASSPGTGSYEQYFGPGTRLTVT.

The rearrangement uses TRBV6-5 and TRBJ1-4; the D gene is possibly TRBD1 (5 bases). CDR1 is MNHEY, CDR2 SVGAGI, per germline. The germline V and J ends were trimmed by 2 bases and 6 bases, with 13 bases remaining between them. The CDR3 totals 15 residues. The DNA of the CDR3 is TGTGCCAGCAGTTACGGGGGGGTATCCTATGAAAAACTGTTTTTT. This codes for CASSYGGVSYEKLFF.

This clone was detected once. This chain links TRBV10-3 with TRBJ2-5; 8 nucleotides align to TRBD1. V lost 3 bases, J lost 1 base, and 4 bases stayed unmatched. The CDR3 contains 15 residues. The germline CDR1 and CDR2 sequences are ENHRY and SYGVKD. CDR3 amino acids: CAISELGTGQETQYF. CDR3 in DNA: TGTGCCATCAGTGAACTTGGGACAGGCCAAGAGACCCAGTACTTC.

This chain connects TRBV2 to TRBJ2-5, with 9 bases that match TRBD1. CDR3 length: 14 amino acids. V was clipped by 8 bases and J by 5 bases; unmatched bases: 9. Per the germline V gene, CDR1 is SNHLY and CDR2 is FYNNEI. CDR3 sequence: CASRPDRGPETQYF. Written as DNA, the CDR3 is TGTGCCAGCCGACCGGACAGGGGTCCCGAGACCCAGTACTTC.

The CDR3: CASSLGGSQPQHF. CDR3 sequence (DNA): TGCGCCAGCAGCTTGGGCGGCAGTCAGCCCCAGCATTTT. The genes are TRBV5-1 and TRBJ1-5, with D hard to call. The V gene's germline CDR1 is SGHRS and CDR2 YFSETQ. Trimming stripped 0 bases from V and 6 bases from J, with 7 bases between. The CDR3 contains 13 residues.

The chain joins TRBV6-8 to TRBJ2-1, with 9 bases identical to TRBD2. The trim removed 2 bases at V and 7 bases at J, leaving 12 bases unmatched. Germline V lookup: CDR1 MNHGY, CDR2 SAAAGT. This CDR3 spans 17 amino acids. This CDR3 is CASSYPDRGGRGNEQFF. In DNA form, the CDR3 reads TGTGCCAGCAGTTACCCTGACCGGGGCGGGAGGGGGAATGAGCAGTTCTTC.

CDR3 coding DNA: TGTGCCAGCTCGCAGGGTAATCAGCCCCAGCATTTT. Its protein product is CASSQGNQPQHF. The chain has TRBV18 and TRBJ1-5, with a possible D match to TRBD1 (5 bases). The ends were cut back, 6 bases at V and 4 bases at J, with 7 bases in the middle. Germline CDR1 KGHSH, CDR2 LQKENI. The CDR3 contains 12 residues. Based on the CDR3 plus reference TRBV18 and TRBJ1-5, the full variable domain is NAGVMQNPRHLVRRRGQEARLRCSPMKGHSHVYWYRQLPEEGLKFMVYLQKENIIDESGMPKERFSAEFPKEGPSILRIQQVVRGDSAAYFCASSQGNQPQHFGDGTRLSIL.

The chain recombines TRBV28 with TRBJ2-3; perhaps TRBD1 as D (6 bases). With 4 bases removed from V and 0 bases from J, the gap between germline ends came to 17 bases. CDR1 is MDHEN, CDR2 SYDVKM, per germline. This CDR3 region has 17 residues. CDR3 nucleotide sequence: TGTGCCAGCAGTTCAGGCCGAGACAGGACGAGCACAGATACGCAGTATTTT. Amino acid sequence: CASSSGRDRTSTDTQYF.

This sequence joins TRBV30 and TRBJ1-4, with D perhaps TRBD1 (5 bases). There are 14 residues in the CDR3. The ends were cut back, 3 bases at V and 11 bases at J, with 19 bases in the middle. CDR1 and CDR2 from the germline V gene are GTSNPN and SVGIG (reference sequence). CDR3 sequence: CAWSIGGDRGKLFF. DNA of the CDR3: TGTGCCTGGAGCATCGGGGGGGACCGGGGGAAACTGTTTTTT.

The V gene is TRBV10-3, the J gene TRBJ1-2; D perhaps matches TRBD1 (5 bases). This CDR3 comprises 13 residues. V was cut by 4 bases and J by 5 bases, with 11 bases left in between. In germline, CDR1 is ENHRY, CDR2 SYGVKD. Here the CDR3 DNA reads TGTGCCATCAGTGTGGACATAAATTATGGCTACACCTTC. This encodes CAISVDINYGYTF.

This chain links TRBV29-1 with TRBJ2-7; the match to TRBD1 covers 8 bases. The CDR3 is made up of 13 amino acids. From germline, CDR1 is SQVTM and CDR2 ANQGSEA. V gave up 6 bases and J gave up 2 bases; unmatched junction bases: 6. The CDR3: CSVLQGDAYEQYF. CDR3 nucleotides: TGCAGCGTCCTACAGGGGGACGCCTACGAGCAGTACTTC.

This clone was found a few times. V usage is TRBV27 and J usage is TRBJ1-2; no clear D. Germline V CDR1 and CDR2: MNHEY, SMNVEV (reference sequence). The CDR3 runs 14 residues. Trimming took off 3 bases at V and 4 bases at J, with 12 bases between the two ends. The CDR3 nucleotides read TGTGCCAGCAGTTTGGACCGGGGAAGCTATGGCTACACCTTC. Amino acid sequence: CASSLDRGSYGYTF.

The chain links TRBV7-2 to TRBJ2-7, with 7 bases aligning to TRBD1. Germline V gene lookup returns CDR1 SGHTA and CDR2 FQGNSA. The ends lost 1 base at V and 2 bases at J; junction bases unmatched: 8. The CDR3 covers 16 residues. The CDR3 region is CASSLDSGGVAYEQYF. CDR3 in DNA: TGTGCCAGCAGCTTAGACTCAGGGGGTGTAGCCTACGAGCAGTACTTC.

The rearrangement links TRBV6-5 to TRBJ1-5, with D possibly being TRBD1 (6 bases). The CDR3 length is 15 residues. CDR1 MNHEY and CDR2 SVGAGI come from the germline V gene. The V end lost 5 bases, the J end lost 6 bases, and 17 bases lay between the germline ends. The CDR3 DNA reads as TGTGCCAGCAGTCTAGGCCAAGGGGGAAGTCAGCCCCAGCATTTT. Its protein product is CASSLGQGGSQPQHF.

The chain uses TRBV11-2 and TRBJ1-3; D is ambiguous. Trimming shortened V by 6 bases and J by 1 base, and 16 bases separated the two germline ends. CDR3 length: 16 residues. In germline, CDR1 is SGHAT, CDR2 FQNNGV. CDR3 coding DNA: TGTGCCAGCAGGCTTATGGATGGGAGGTCTGGAAACACCATATATTTT. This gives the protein CASRLMDGRSGNTIYF.

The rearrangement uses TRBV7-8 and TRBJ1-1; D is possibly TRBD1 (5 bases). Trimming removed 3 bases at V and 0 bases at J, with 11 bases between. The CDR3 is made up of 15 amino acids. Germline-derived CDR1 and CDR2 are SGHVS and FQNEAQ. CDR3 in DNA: TGTGCCAGCAGCTTGACAGTGAACATGAACACTGAAGCTTTCTTT. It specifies CASSLTVNMNTEAFF.

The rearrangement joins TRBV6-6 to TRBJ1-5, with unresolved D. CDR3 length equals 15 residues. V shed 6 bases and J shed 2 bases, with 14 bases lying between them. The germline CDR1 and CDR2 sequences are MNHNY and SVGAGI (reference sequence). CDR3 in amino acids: CASSPQPGGNQPQHF. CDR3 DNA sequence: TGTGCCAGCAGCCCACAACCCGGGGGCAATCAGCCCCAGCATTTT.

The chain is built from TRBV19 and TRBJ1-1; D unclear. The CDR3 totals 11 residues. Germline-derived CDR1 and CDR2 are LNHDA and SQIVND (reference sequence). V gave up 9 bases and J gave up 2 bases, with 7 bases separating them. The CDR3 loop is CASQENTEAFF. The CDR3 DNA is TGTGCCAGCCAGGAAAACACTGAAGCTTTCTTT.

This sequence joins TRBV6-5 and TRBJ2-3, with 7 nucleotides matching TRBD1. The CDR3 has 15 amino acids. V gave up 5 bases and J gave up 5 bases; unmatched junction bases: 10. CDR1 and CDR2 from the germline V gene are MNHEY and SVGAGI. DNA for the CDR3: TGTGCCAGCAGTCTGACAGGGTATCTCGGAGATACGCAGTATTTT. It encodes CASSLTGYLGDTQYF.

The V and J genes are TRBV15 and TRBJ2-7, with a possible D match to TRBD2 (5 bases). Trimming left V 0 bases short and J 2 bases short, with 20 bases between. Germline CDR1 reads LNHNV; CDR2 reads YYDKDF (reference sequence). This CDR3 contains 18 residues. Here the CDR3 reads CATSRDWSSGSLAYEQYF. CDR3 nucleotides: TGTGCCACCAGCAGAGATTGGTCGTCGGGGTCCCTGGCCTACGAGCAGTACTTC. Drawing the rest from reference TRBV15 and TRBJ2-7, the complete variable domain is DAMVIQNPRYQVTQFGKPVTLSCSQTLNHNVMYWYQQKSSQAPKLLFHYYDKDFNNEADTPDNFQSRRPNTSFCFLDIRSPGLGDTAMYLCATSRDWSSGSLAYEQYFGPGTRLTVT.

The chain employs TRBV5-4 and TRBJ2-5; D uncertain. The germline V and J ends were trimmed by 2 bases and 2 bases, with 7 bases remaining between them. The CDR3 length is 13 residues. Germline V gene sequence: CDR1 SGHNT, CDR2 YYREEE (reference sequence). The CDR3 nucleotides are TGTGCCAGCAGCTTTACGGGTCAAGAGACCCAGTACTTC. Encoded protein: CASSFTGQETQYF. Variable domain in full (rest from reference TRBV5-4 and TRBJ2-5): ETGVTQSPTHLIKTRGQQVTLRCSSQSGHNTVSWYQQALGQGPQFIFQYYREEENGRGNFPPRFSGLQFPNYSSELNVNALELDDSALYLCASSFTGQETQYFGPGTRLLVL.

CDR3 in DNA: TGTGCCAGTAGTATGGTTGCAGGGTACGGAAACACCATATATTTT. Its translation: CASSMVAGYGNTIYF. This chain joins TRBV19 and TRBJ1-3; D may be TRBD1 (5 bases). In germline, CDR1 is LNHDA, CDR2 SQIVND (reference sequence). V lost 3 bases and J 4 bases, leaving 13 bases between the germline ends. This CDR3 contains 15 residues.

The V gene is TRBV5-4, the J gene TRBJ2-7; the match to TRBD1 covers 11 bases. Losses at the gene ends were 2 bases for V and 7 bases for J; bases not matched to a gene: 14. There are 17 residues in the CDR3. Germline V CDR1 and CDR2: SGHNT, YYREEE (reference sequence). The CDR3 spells CASSFPSGDRGNLEQYF. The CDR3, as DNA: TGTGCCAGCAGCTTTCCCAGCGGGGACAGGGGGAATCTAGAGCAGTACTTC. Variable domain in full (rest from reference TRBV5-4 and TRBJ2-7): ETGVTQSPTHLIKTRGQQVTLRCSSQSGHNTVSWYQQALGQGPQFIFQYYREEENGRGNFPPRFSGLQFPNYSSELNVNALELDDSALYLCASSFPSGDRGNLEQYFGPGTRLTVT.

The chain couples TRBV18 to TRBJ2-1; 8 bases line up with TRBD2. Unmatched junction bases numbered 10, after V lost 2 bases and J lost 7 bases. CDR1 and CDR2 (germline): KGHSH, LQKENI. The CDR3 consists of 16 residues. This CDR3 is CASSPGPGRVWNEQFF. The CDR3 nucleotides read TGTGCCAGCTCACCAGGCCCCGGGAGGGTTTGGAATGAGCAGTTCTTC.